The 9 T cell receptor beta chains given below trace back to one sample, sequenced in a study of CD8+CD57+ T cells in acquired aplastic anemia. Before being chosen for sequencing, patients had shown CD8+CD57+ cell expansion by flow cytometry. Genomic DNA templated the TCR beta VDJ and CDR3 profiling. TCRdb re-called the reads through MiXCR, storing one row per CDR3 protein. Found here are some 160,000 distinct CDR3 sequences, about 45% of them singletons; the top ten hold roughly 2.9%. The sequenced sample was sorted CD4+, CD8+, or CD8+CD57+ T cells (not recorded which) from PBMCs. The receptor set was obtained from a human donor with aplastic anemia.

V and J are TRBV19 and TRBJ2-2, with TRBD1 as a possible D gene (5 bases). This CDR3 is 15 amino acids long. Germline CDR1 is LNHDA and CDR2 is SQIVND (reference sequence). V lost 3 bases and J lost 0, with 8 bases in between. The DNA for the CDR3 is TGTGCCAGTAGTATGGCAGGGACGAACACCGGGGAGCTGTTTTTT. Protein sequence: CASSMAGTNTGELFF. The entire variable domain, with the rest obtained from reference TRBV19 and TRBJ2-2, is as follows: DGGITQSPKYLFRKEGQNVTLSCEQNLNHDAMYWYRQDPGQGLRLIYYSQIVNDFQKGDIAEGYSVSREKKESFPLTVTSAQKNPTAFYLCASSMAGTNTGELFFGEGSRLTVL.

As to this clonotype: This could be a read error, since a much larger clone is one nucleotide away. CDR3 nucleotide sequence: TGCGCCAGCAGCCAAGTTGTTGGGTGTGATCAGCCCCAGCATTTT. Translated, it gives CASSQVVGCDQPQHF. The genes are TRBV4-3 and TRBJ1-5; no clear D gene. The CDR3 length is 15 residues. The germline V gene has CDR1 LGHNA and CDR2 YSLEER. The V end was cut by 1 base, the J end by 5 bases, with 12 bases between.

As regards this clonotype: This could be a read error, since a much larger clone is one nucleotide away. The J gene is TRBJ1-3, the V gene TRBV5-6, with D perhaps TRBD1 (6 bases). Germline V gene sequence: CDR1 SGHDT, CDR2 YYEEEE. The CDR3 has 15 residues. CDR3 DNA sequence: TGTGCCAGCAGCTTAATCGACCGAAGGGGGAACACCACATATTTT. Translation gives CASSLIDRRGNTTYF.

The chain couples TRBV24-1 to TRBJ2-1; 7 nucleotides agree with TRBD1. Germline CDR1 is KGHDR and CDR2 is SFDVKD. The CDR3 contains 16 residues. The trim removed 1 base at V and 1 base at J, leaving 3 bases unmatched. This chain's CDR3 is CATSDFRDSSYNEQFF. The CDR3, as DNA: TGTGCCACCAGTGATTTTCGGGACAGTTCCTACAATGAGCAGTTCTTC.

Many counts were recorded for this clonotype. The rearrangement links TRBV6-1 to TRBJ1-5, with 7 bases matching TRBD1. The CDR3 is 15 residues long. After removal of 6 bases from V and 1 base from J, the junction contained 6 bases not matched to a gene. From germline, CDR1 is MNHNS and CDR2 SASEGT. The CDR3 sequence: CASRRQGGSNQPQHF. The DNA for the CDR3 is TGTGCCAGCAGACGACAGGGAGGGAGCAATCAGCCCCAGCATTTT.

The chain links TRBV12-3 or TRBV12-4 to TRBJ1-1; D might be TRBD1 (5 bases). V lost 2 bases to trimming and J lost 1 base, with 17 bases between them. The CDR3 consists of 17 residues. The CDR3 reads CASSLIPPEGQNTEAFF. Here the CDR3 DNA reads TGTGCCAGCAGTTTAATCCCCCCAGAGGGGCAGAACACTGAAGCTTTCTTT.

In this sample, this clonotype turned up once. Compared with germline, one end of the junction differs, possibly owing to a read error. The J gene is TRBJ1-1, the V gene TRBV10-2, with D tentatively TRBD1 (5 bases). Germline V gene lookup returns CDR1 WSHSY and CDR2 SAAADI. This CDR3 region has 13 residues. The chain's CDR3 is CDSSGRVNTEAFF. The CDR3 DNA follows: TGCGACAGCAGTGGCAGGGTGAACACTGAAGCTTTCTTT.

This clonotype appeared a few times. The rearrangement links TRBV2 to TRBJ2-1; 7 nucleotides agree with TRBD1. This CDR3 comprises 12 residues. V gave up 7 bases and J gave up 7 bases; unmatched junction bases: 4. Germline CDR1 and CDR2: SNHLY and FYNNEI. The CDR3 sequence is CASTTGPNEQFF. DNA for the CDR3: TGTGCCAGCACGACAGGGCCTAATGAGCAGTTCTTC. The whole variable domain, filled in from reference TRBV2 and TRBJ2-1, reads EPEVTQTPSHQVTQMGQEVILRCVPISNHLYFYWYRQILGQKVEFLVSFYNNEISEKSEIFDDQFSVERPDGSNFTLKIRSTKLEDSAMYFCASTTGPNEQFFGPGTRLTVL.

This clonotype was found many times. This chain connects TRBV20-1 to TRBJ1-1; 8 bases are shared with TRBD1. The trim removed 6 bases at V and 5 bases at J, leaving 11 bases unmatched. The CDR3 is 14 residues long. Looked up from germline, CDR1 is DFQATT and CDR2 is SNEGSKA (reference sequence). Here the CDR3 reads CSAESRQGRTEAFF. The CDR3 nucleotides are TGCAGTGCCGAAAGTAGACAGGGGCGGACTGAAGCTTTCTTT.